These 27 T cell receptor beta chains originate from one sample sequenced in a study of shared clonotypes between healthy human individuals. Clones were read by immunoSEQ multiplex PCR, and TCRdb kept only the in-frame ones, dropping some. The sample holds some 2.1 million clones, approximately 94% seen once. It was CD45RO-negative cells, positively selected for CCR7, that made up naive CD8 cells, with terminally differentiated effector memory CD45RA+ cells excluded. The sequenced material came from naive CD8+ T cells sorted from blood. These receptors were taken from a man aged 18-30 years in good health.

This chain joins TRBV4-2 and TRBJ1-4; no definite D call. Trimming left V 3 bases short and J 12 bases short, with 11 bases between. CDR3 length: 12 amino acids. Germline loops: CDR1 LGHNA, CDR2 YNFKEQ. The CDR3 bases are TGTGCCAGCAGCCACCTCAACGAAGAACTGTTTTTT. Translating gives CASSHLNEELFF.

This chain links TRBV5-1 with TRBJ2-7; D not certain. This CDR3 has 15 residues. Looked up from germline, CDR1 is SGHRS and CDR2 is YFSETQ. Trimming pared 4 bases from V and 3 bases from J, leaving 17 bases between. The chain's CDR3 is CASSLYDPILYEQYF. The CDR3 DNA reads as TGCGCCAGCAGCCTTTACGATCCTATACTCTACGAGCAGTACTTC.

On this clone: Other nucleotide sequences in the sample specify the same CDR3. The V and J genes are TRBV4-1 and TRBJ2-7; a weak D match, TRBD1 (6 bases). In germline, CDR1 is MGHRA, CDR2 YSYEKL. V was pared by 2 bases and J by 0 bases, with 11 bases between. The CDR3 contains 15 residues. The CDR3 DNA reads TGCGCCAGCAGCCAAAGGACAGAAAGCTCCTACGAGCAGTACTTC. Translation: CASSQRTESSYEQYF.

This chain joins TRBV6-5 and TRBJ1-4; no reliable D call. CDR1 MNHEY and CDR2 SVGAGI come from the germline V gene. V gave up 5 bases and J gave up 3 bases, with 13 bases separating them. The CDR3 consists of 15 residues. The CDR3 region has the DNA TGTGCCAGCAGTCCCGACGGGCGGTCTAATGAAAAACTGTTTTTT. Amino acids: CASSPDGRSNEKLFF.

The CDR3 loop is CASSFGGEETQYF. DNA of the CDR3: TGTGCCAGCAGCTTTGGGGGGGAGGAGACCCAGTACTTC. The chain combines TRBV7-6 with TRBJ2-5; TRBD2 matches 7 bases. CDR1 is SGHVS, CDR2 FNYEAQ, per germline. The length of the CDR3 is 13 residues. V was clipped by 3 bases and J by 5 bases; unmatched bases: 3.

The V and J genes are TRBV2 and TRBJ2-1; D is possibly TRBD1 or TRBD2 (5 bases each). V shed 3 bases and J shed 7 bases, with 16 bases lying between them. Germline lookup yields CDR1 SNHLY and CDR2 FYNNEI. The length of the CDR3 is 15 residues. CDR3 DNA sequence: TGTGCCAGCAGTGAGGGGGACCCGACGCGGAATGAGCAGTTCTTC. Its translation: CASSEGDPTRNEQFF.

The CDR3 region has the DNA TGTGCCAGCTCACCACCGGACAGGGAAAACATTCAGTACTTC. This encodes CASSPPDRENIQYF. This rearrangement joins TRBV18 to TRBJ2-4; TRBD1 aligns across 8 bases. Germline assignment: CDR1 KGHSH and CDR2 LQKENI. The CDR3 totals 14 residues. J gave up 5 bases and V 0 bases, and 0 bases lay outside the gene matches. Looking up the rest from reference TRBV18 and TRBJ2-4 gives the full variable domain: NAGVMQNPRHLVRRRGQEARLRCSPMKGHSHVYWYRQLPEEGLKFMVYLQKENIIDESGMPKERFSAEFPKEGPSILRIQQVVRGDSAAYFCASSPPDRENIQYFGAGTRLSVL.

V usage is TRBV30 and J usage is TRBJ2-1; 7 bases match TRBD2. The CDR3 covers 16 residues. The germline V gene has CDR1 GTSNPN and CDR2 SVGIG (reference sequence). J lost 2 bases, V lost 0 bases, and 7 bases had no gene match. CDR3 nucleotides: TGTGCCTGGAGTGTGGCTCTAGCGGACGCCTACAATGAGCAGTTCTTC. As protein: CAWSVALADAYNEQFF.

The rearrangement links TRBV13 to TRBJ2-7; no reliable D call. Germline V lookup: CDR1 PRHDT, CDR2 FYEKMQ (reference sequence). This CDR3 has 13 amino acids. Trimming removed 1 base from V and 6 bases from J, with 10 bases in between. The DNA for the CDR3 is TGTGCCAGCAGCTTAGTTCCTACGGGCGAGCAGTACTTC. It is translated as CASSLVPTGEQYF.

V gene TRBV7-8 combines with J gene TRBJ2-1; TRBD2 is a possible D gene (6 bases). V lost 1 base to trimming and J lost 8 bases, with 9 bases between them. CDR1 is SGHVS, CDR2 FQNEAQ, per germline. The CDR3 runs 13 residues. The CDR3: CASSLEGRHEQFF. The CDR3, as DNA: TGTGCCAGCAGCTTAGAGGGGAGGCATGAGCAGTTCTTC.

The CDR3 nucleotides are TGTGCCAGCAGCTTCGGCCCAGAGGAGGTGTTCTTC. It specifies CASSFGPEEVFF. The J gene is TRBJ2-1, the V gene TRBV5-6; possible D gene TRBD2, 5 bases. The CDR3 sequence is 12 residues long. Germline-derived CDR1 and CDR2 are SGHDT and YYEEEE. V was cut by 2 bases and J by 15 bases, with 15 bases left in between.

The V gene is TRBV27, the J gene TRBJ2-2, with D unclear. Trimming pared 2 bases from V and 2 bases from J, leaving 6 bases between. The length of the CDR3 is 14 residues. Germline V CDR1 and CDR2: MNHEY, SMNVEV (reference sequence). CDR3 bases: TGTGCCAGCAGTTTAACGGTAAACACCGGGGAGCTGTTTTTT. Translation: CASSLTVNTGELFF.

This CDR3 is CASSLAQGADTQYF. The CDR3, as DNA: TGTGCCAGCAGCTTAGCGCAGGGGGCCGATACGCAGTATTTT. V usage is TRBV7-9 and J usage is TRBJ2-3; 8 bases fit TRBD1. V lost 0 bases and J lost 6; bases outside the gene matches: 2. The CDR3 runs 14 residues. The germline V gene has CDR1 SEHNR and CDR2 FQNEAQ (reference sequence). Full variable domain (missing parts from reference TRBV7-9 and TRBJ2-3): DTGVSQNPRHKITKRGQNVTFRCDPISEHNRLYWYRQTLGQGPEFLTYFQNEAQLEKSRLLSDRFSAERPKGSFSTLEIQRTEQGDSAMYLCASSLAQGADTQYFGPGTRLTVL.

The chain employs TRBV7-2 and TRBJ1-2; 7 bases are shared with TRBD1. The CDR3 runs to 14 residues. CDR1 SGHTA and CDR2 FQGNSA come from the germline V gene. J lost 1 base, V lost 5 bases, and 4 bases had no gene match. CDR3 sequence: CASSPDRFNYGYTF. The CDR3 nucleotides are TGTGCCAGCAGCCCGGACAGGTTTAACTATGGCTACACCTTC.

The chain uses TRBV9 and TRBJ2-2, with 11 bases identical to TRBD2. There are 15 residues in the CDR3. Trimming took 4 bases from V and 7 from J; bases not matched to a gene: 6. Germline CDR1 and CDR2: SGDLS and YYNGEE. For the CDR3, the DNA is TGTGCCAGCAGCATTAGCGGGAGGGCCGGCGGGGAGCTGTTTTTT. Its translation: CASSISGRAGGELFF.

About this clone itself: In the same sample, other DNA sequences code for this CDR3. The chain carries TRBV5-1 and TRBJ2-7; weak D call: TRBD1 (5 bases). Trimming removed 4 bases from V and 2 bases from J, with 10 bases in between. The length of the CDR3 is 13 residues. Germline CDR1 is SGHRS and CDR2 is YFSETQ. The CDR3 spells CASSLDTTYEQYF. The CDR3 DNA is TGCGCCAGCAGCCTGGACACTACCTACGAGCAGTACTTC.

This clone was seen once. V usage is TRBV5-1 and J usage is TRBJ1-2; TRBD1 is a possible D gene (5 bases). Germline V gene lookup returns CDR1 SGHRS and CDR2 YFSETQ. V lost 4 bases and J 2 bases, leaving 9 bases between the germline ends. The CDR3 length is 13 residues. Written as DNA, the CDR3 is TGCGCCAGCAGCCTGACAGTCAACTATGGCTACACCTTC. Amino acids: CASSLTVNYGYTF. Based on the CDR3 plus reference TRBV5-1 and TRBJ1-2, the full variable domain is KAGVTQTPRYLIKTRGQQVTLSCSPISGHRSVSWYQQTPGQGLQFLFEYFSETQRNKGNFPGRFSGRQFSNSRSEMNVSTLELGDSALYLCASSLTVNYGYTFGSGTRLTVV.

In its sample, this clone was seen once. The CDR3 coding sequence is TGTGCCAGCAGCTTATATAGGGAAGGCAATCAGCCCCAGCATTTT. Its translation is CASSLYREGNQPQHF. J is TRBJ1-5 and V is TRBV7-3; D unresolved. Germline loops: CDR1 SGHTA, CDR2 FQGTGA. Trimming took 2 bases from V and 2 from J, leaving 10 bases between them. CDR3 length: 15 amino acids.

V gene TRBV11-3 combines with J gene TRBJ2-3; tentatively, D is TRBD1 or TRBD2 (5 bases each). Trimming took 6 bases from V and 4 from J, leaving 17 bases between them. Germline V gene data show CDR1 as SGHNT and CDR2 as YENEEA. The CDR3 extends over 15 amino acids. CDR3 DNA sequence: TGTGCCAGCAGTCCCGGGACCACGGGCGCAGATACGCAGTATTTT. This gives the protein CASSPGTTGADTQYF.

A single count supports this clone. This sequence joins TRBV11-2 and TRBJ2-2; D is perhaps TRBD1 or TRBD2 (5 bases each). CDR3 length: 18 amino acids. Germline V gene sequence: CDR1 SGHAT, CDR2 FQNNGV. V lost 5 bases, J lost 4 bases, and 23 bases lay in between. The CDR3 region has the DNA TGTGCCAGCAGCGACCGAGGGGTAGATGGGCGGGTCACCGGGGAGCTGTTTTTT. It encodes CASSDRGVDGRVTGELFF.

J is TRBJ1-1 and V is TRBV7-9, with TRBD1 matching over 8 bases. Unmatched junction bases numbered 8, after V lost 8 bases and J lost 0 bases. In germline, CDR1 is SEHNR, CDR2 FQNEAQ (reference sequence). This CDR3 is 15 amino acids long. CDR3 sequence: CASEDWGQVNTEAFF. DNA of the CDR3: TGTGCCAGCGAAGACTGGGGACAGGTGAACACTGAAGCTTTCTTT. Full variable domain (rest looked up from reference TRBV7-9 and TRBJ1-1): DTGVSQNPRHKITKRGQNVTFRCDPISEHNRLYWYRQTLGQGPEFLTYFQNEAQLEKSRLLSDRFSAERPKGSFSTLEIQRTEQGDSAMYLCASEDWGQVNTEAFFGQGTRLTVV.

The CDR3, as DNA: TGTGCCTGGAGTGTACGGGGGGGACTGAATCAGCCCCAGCATTTT. Its translation is CAWSVRGGLNQPQHF. V gene TRBV30 combines with J gene TRBJ1-5; possible D gene TRBD1, 5 bases. This CDR3 spans 15 amino acids. Germline V gene data show CDR1 as GTSNPN and CDR2 as SVGIG (reference sequence). V dropped 0 bases and J dropped 4 bases, with 13 bases sitting between them.

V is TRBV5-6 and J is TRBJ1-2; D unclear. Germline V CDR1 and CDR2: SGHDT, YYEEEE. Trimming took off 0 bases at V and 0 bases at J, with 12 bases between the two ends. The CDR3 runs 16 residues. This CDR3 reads CASSLGAAGANYGYTF. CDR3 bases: TGTGCCAGCAGCTTGGGGGCCGCAGGAGCTAACTATGGCTACACCTTC.

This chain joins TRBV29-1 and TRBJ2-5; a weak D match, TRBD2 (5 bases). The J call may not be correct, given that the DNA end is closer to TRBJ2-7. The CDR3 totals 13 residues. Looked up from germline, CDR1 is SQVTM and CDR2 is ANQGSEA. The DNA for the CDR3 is TGCAGCGTGGGGAGCAGGTTATCCTACGAGCAGTACTTC. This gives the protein CSVGSRLSYEQYF.

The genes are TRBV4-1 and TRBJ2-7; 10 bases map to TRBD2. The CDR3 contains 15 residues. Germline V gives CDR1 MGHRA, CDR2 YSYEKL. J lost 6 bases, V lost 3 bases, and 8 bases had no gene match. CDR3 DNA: TGCGCCAGCAGCCAGTTTAGCGGGAGGAAGGGCGAGCAGTACTTC. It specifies CASSQFSGRKGEQYF.

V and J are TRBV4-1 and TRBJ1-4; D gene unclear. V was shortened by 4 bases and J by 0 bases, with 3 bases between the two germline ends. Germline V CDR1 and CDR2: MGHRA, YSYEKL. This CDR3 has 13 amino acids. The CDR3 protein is CASSPSTNEKLFF. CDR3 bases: TGCGCCAGCAGCCCTTCAACTAATGAAAAACTGTTTTTT.

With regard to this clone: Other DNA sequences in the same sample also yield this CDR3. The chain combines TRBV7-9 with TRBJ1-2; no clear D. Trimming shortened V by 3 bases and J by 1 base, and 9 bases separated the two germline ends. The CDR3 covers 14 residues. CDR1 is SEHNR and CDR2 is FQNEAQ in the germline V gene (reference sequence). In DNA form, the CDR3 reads TGTGCCAGCAGCTTCGGTTCAGATAACTATGGCTACACCTTC. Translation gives CASSFGSDNYGYTF. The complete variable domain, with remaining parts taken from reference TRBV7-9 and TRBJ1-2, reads DTGVSQNPRHKITKRGQNVTFRCDPISEHNRLYWYRQTLGQGPEFLTYFQNEAQLEKSRLLSDRFSAERPKGSFSTLEIQRTEQGDSAMYLCASSFGSDNYGYTFGSGTRLTVV.